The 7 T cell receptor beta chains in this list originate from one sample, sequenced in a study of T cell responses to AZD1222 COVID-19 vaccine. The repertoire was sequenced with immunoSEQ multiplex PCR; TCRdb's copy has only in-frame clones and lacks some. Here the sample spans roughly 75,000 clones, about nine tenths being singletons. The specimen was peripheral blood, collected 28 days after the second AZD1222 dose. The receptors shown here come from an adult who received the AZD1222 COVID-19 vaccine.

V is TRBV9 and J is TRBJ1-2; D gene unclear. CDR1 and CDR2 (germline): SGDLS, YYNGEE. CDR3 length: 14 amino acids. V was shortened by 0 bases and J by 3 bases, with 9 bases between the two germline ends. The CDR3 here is CASSVDEADYGYTF. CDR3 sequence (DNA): TGTGCCAGCAGCGTAGACGAGGCTGACTATGGCTACACCTTC.

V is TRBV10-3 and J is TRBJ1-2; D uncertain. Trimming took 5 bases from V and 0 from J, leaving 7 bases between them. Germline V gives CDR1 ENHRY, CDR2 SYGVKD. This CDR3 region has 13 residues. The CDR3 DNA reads TGTGCCATCAGTCCAGACCCTAACTATGGCTACACCTTC. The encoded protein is CAISPDPNYGYTF.

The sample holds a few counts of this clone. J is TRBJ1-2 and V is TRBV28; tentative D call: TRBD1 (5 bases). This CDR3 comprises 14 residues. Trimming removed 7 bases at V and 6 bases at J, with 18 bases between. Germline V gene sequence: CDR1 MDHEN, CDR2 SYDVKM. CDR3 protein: CASTLGEGANGYTF. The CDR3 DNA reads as TGTGCCAGCACCCTGGGGGAGGGCGCGAATGGCTACACCTTC.

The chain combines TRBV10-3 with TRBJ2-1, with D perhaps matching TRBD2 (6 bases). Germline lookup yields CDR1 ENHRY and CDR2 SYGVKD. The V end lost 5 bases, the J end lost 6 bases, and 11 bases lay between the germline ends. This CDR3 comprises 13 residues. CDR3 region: CAISFGTVNEQFF. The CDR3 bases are TGTGCCATCAGTTTCGGGACTGTCAATGAGCAGTTCTTC.

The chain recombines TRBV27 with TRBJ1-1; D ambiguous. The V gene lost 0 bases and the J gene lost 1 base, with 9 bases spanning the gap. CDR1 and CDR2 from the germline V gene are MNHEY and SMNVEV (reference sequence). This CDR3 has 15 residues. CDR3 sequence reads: CASSLSRRGNTEAFF. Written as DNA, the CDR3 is TGTGCCAGCAGTTTATCTAGACGGGGGAACACTGAAGCTTTCTTT.

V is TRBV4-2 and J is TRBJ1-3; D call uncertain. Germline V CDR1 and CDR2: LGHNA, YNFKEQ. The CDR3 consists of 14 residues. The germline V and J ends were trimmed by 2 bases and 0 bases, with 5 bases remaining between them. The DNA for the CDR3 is TGTGCCAGCAGCCAACGAAACTCTGGAAACACCATATATTTT. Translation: CASSQRNSGNTIYF.

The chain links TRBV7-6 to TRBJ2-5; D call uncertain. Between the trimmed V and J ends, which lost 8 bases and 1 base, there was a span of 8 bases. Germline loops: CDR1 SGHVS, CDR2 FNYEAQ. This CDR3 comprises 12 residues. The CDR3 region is CASRAIQETQYF. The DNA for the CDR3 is TGTGCCAGCCGCGCTATCCAAGAGACCCAGTACTTC.